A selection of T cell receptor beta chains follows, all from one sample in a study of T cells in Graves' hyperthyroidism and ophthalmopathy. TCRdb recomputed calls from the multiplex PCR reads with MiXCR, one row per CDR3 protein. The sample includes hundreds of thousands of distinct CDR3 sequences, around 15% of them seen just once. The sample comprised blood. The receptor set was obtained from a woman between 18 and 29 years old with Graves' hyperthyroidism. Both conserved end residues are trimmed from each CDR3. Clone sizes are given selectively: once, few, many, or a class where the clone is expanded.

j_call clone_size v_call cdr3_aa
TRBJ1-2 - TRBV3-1 ASSPTDWSFGWGYT
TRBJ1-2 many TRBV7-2 ASSLGQGKNYGYT
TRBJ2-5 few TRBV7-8 ASSPGLSSGETQY
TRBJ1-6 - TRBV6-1 ASRPPDSPLH
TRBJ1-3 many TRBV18 ASSPGRDTIY
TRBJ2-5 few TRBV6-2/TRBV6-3 ASKPPLGRGQETQY
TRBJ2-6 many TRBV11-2 ASSQVAGANVLT
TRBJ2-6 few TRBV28 ASSFITGANVLT
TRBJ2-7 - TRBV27 ASRTLDTHEQY
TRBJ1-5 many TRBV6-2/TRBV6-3 ASSSHRDRGRNQPQH
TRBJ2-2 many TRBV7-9 ASSPTGGSNTGELF
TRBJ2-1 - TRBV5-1 ASSLVGGDYNEQF
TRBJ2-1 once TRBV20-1 SASSGTRGNEQF
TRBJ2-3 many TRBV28 ASSLVVPWGAQY
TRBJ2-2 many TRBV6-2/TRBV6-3 ASSYPDRGRTGELF
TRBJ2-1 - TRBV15 ATSSAGTGWANEQF
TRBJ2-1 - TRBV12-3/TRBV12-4 ASRDRAYNGQF
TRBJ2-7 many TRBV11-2 ASSSLLGEQY
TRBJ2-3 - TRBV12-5 ASGPGRGGTGIGDTQY
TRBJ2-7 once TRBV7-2 ASSSWGSSYEQY
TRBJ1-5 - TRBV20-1 SARGDASVMEPQH
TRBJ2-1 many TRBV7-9 ASSYEEQF
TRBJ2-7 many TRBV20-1 SVPWGGSYEQY
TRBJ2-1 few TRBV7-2 ATSRRAYTSYNEQF
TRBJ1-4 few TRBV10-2 ASRDLQGFNEKLF
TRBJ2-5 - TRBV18 ASSPSSGSGETQY
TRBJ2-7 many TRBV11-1 ASSLRTRNEQY
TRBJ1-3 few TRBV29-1 SVAGSGNTIY
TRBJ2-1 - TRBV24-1 ATSEDRTPGDNEQF
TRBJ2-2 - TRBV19 ASSRYREGGTGELF
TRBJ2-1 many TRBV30 AWSPLQGLPNEQF
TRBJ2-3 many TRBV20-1 SAIRLAGVLDTQY